This T cell receptor (beta chain) was documented in a study of beta chain features in type 1 diabetes. Cells sorted by CD45RO/CCR7/CD25/CD127/CD95/CD27 comprised CD4+ naive, central memory, regulatory and stem cell-like memory cells. The investigators reverse transcribed all of the isolated RNA, so they sequenced expressed TCRB transcripts. Sequenced by immunoSEQ multiplex PCR; TCRdb stores in-frame clones only, minus some. This table has 200,000 to 300,000 clones, about 70% appearing once. The CDR3 contains 13 residues. Germline values: CDR1 LNHDA, CDR2 SQIVND (reference sequence). The V segment lost 5 bases and the J segment 7 bases; nucleotides outside the gene matches: 1.

The TCR was taken from a man aged 25-45 years in good health. The J gene is TRBJ1-5, the V gene TRBV19; 11 nucleotides agree with TRBD1. The sample was naive CD4+ T cells from blood. The CDR3 DNA sequence: TGTGCCAGTAGTCGGACAGGGGGCCAGCCCCAGCATTTT. It codes for CASSRTGGQPQHF.